One TCR beta chain is described in this entry. These data belong to a study of blood T cell repertoires in COVID-19. The overall study: Collection of acute and convalescent COVID-19 samples took place in the United States, Italy and Spain. Nucleic acid was either cDNA or gDNA, and it came from T cells, B-cell-depleted T cells, or PBMCs.

The V segment lost 7 bases and the J segment 3 bases; nucleotides outside the gene matches: 11. Germline-derived CDR1 and CDR2 are MNHEY and SMNVEV (reference sequence). The CDR3 has 15 amino acids. In terms of age and location, participants ranged from roughly 18 to 90 years and lived in about two dozen US areas. The method was immunoSEQ multiplex PCR; TCRdb's version includes in-frame clones alone and lacks a portion of them. Of about 160,000 clones in the sample, approximately 80% were seen once. What was sequenced was PBMCs or T cells enriched from blood (not recorded which). The chain is built from TRBV27 and TRBJ1-1; the match to TRBD1 covers 7 bases. The receptor was isolated from a woman aged 55-75 years who had recovered from COVID-19. The CDR3 loop reads CASTRGVRGDTEAFF. The CDR3 DNA sequence: TGTGCCAGCACCAGAGGGGTCAGGGGGGACACTGAAGCTTTCTTT.